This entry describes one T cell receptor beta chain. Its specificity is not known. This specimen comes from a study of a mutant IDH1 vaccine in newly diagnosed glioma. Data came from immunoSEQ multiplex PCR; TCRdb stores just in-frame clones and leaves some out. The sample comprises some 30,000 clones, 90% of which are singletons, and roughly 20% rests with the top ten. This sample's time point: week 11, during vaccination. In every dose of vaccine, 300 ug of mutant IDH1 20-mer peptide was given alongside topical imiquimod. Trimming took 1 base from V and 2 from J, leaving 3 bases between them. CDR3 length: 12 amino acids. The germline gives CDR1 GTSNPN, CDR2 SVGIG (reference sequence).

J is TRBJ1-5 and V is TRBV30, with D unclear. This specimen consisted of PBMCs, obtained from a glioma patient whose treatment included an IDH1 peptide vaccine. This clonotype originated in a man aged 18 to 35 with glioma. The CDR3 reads CAWSAGNQPQHF. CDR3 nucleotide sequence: TGTGCCTGGAGTGCGGGCAATCAGCCCCAGCATTTT.